A single sample is the source of the 8 T cell receptor beta chains below, sequenced in a study of T cells in Graves' hyperthyroidism and ophthalmopathy. Amplification of TCR beta CDR3 regions was performed using RNA transcripts as template. An initial round of RT-PCR targeting the TCR CDR3 relied on the HTBI primer set. MiXCR, run by TCRdb on the multiplex PCR reads, gives a single entry per CDR3 protein. The data contain about 590,000 distinct CDR3 sequences, approximately 14% of them seen just once; the ten biggest clones take up 7.1%. Material for sequencing was blood. These receptors came from a woman between 18 and 29 years old with Graves' ophthalmopathy.

This clonotype came up once. The chain uses TRBV28 and TRBJ1-2, with 10 nucleotides matching TRBD1. The germline CDR1 and CDR2 sequences are MDHEN and SYDVKM. The CDR3 totals 18 residues. V shed 1 base and J 5 bases; nucleotides not matched to a gene: 13. DNA for the CDR3: TGTGCCAGCAGTTTATATGGGGGGGGGACAGGGGCCCAGTATGGCTACACCTTC. Translating gives CASSLYGGGTGAQYGYTF.

Points on this clonotype: This may come from a read error, since a much larger clone is one base off. The chain carries TRBV5-1 and TRBJ2-5; D is unclear. The germline gives CDR1 SGHRS, CDR2 YFSETQ. The CDR3 extends over 16 amino acids. The CDR3 DNA is TGCGCCAGCGGCTTGGAGAAGCGCTGGTACCAAGAGACCCAGTACTTC. This codes for CASGLEKRWYQETQYF.

V and J are TRBV9 and TRBJ2-1; no reliable D call. Germline CDR1 SGDLS, CDR2 YYNGEE. V lost 4 bases to trimming and J lost 0 bases, with 14 bases between them. The CDR3 is 16 amino acids. The CDR3 loop reads CASSSLRQSSYNEQFF. DNA for the CDR3: TGTGCCAGCAGCTCTCTCCGGCAGAGCTCCTACAATGAGCAGTTCTTC.

This chain links TRBV5-4 with TRBJ1-2; possible D gene TRBD1, 6 bases. The germline V and J ends were trimmed by 0 bases and 6 bases, with 15 bases remaining between them. Germline V gene data show CDR1 as SGHNT and CDR2 as YYREEE (reference sequence). The CDR3 is 15 amino acids. The CDR3 DNA reads as TGTGCCAGCAGCTTGGCCGGTGGGGGGCAACATGGCTACACCTTC. This encodes CASSLAGGGQHGYTF.

This clonotype occurred many times. In DNA, the CDR3 is TGTGCCAGCAGCTCACCGTGGACCGGAGGAACCTATTCACCCCTCCACTTT. Protein product: CASSSPWTGGTYSPLHF. V usage is TRBV11-1 and J usage is TRBJ1-6, with D uncertain. Deletions cut 4 bases from V and 8 bases from J, with 21 bases between. Germline lookup yields CDR1 SGHAT and CDR2 FQDESV (reference sequence). The CDR3 covers 17 residues.

The rearrangement uses TRBV7-9 and TRBJ2-3; D is perhaps TRBD2 (5 bases). Deletions cut 1 base from V and 0 bases from J, with 8 bases between. The CDR3 is made up of 15 amino acids. Germline-derived CDR1 and CDR2 are SEHNR and FQNEAQ (reference sequence). The CDR3 DNA is TGTGCCAGCAGCTTAGATATAGCGAGCACAGATACGCAGTATTTT. It codes for CASSLDIASTDTQYF.

Remarks on this clonotype: Its ends do not fully match the called genes, so a read error is possible. The J gene is TRBJ2-2, the V gene TRBV2; D perhaps matches TRBD1 (6 bases). This CDR3 spans 18 amino acids. The germline gives CDR1 SNHLY, CDR2 FYNNEI. CDR3 loop: CASSENPWDNPNIGELFF. CDR3 nucleotide sequence: TGTGCCAGCAGCGAAAACCCTTGGGACAACCCGAACATCGGGGAGCTGTTTTTT.

This clonotype was detected only once. The rearrangement joins TRBV7-2 to TRBJ2-3; 7 bases map to TRBD2. V shed 2 bases, J shed 2 bases, and the junction held 10 bases outside the gene matches. The CDR3 consists of 17 residues. The germline CDR1 and CDR2 sequences are SGHTA and FQGNSA. The chain's CDR3 is CASSLRVASGPTDTQYF. For the CDR3, the DNA is TGTGCCAGCAGCTTAAGGGTGGCTAGCGGACCCACAGATACGCAGTATTTT.